The 14 T cell receptor beta chains in this list originate from one sample, sequenced in a study of spatial heterogeneity in lung cancer. Each CDR3 protein is one row after TCRdb ran MiXCR on the 5' RACE reads. The data hold about 15,000 distinct CDR3 sequences, with about 7% observed a single time. Study-wide findings and caveats: One measure, the expanded intratumoral alpha and beta TCR count, tracked tumor mutation counts.

Antigens for these TCRs are unknown. Time point described: sample taken at primary tumor resection. The sample here was lung tumor tissue, taken at surgery. Receptors originate from a male donor with early-stage non-small cell lung cancer.

This clonotype was detected many times. This rearrangement joins TRBV11-3 to TRBJ2-1, with D perhaps assigned TRBD1 or TRBD2 (5 bases each). Germline V gives CDR1 SGHNT, CDR2 YENEEA. The CDR3 totals 14 residues. With 5 bases removed from V and 5 bases from J, the gap between germline ends came to 13 bases. DNA for the CDR3: TGTGCCAGCAGCCCGGGACGGGTCCACAATGAGCAGTTCTTC. Protein: CASSPGRVHNEQFF. The whole variable domain, filled in from reference TRBV11-3 and TRBJ2-1, reads EAGVVQSPRYKIIEKKQPVAFWCNPISGHNTLYWYLQNLGQGPELLIRYENEEAVDDSQLPKDRFSAERLKGVDSTLKIQPAELGDSAVYLCASSPGRVHNEQFFGPGTRLTVL.

The CDR3 protein is CSVGGRGLHGYTF. The CDR3 coding sequence is TGCAGCGTTGGGGGGAGGGGGCTACACGGCTACACCTTC. The rearrangement joins TRBV29-1 to TRBJ1-2; 7 bases match TRBD1. V lost 4 bases and J lost 8; bases outside the gene matches: 10. CDR1 is SQVTM, CDR2 ANQGSEA, per germline. This CDR3 has 13 amino acids.

The chain carries TRBV29-1 and TRBJ2-5; D perhaps matches TRBD2 (5 bases). The V gene lost 8 bases and the J gene lost 0 bases, with 13 bases spanning the gap. The CDR3 is 13 residues long. From germline, CDR1 is SQVTM and CDR2 ANQGSEA. The CDR3 DNA sequence: TGCAGCTCGTCTGGAGGAAACCAAGAGACCCAGTACTTC. This gives the protein CSSSGGNQETQYF.

This clonotype appeared many times. The rearrangement uses TRBV12-3 or TRBV12-4 and TRBJ1-2; D might be TRBD1 (5 bases). The CDR3 has 13 amino acids. Trimming pared 6 bases from V and 2 bases from J, leaving 10 bases between. The CDR3 DNA is TGTGCCAGCAGCGAGGGACGAAACTATGGCTACACCTTC. Translation: CASSEGRNYGYTF.

Written as DNA, the CDR3 is TGTGCCAGCAGCCAAGAACAGGGTAGAGGGGGCGAAGAGACCCAGTACTTC. Encoded protein: CASSQEQGRGGEETQYF. The rearrangement links TRBV3-1 to TRBJ2-5, with 7 bases fitting TRBD1. This CDR3 is 17 amino acids long. J was trimmed by 3 bases and V by 0 bases; bases with no gene match: 10. Germline CDR1 and CDR2: LGHDT and YNNKEL (reference sequence).

This clonotype has ten or more counts. The chain couples TRBV5-1 to TRBJ1-1; D is possibly TRBD1 (6 bases). Germline V gene sequence: CDR1 SGHRS, CDR2 YFSETQ. This CDR3 is built from 15 residues. Trimming stripped 4 bases from V and 0 bases from J, with 13 bases between. The CDR3 DNA reads as TGCGCCAGCAGCATTTCGGGACAAATGAACACTGAAGCTTTCTTT. Translation gives CASSISGQMNTEAFF.

This clonotype was seen many times. This chain joins TRBV4-1 and TRBJ1-1; D call uncertain. The CDR3 is 14 residues long. Trimming took off 3 bases at V and 3 bases at J, with 11 bases between the two ends. Germline CDR1 MGHRA, CDR2 YSYEKL. In DNA, the CDR3 is TGCGCCAGCAGCCATCCAGGCTACGACACTGAAGCTTTCTTT. Translated, it gives CASSHPGYDTEAFF.

The chain is built from TRBV19 and TRBJ2-7; TRBD2 matches at 13 bases. This CDR3 contains 16 residues. CDR1 LNHDA and CDR2 SQIVND come from the germline V gene (reference sequence). With 6 bases clipped from V and 4 bases from J, the junction kept 9 bases outside the gene matches. In nucleotides, the CDR3 is TGTGCCAGTAGGTTCTCCGGGACTAGCGGGACATACGAGCAGTACTTC. Protein: CASRFSGTSGTYEQYF.

This chain links TRBV7-2 with TRBJ2-5; 12 bases fit TRBD2. J was trimmed by 5 bases and V by 5 bases; bases with no gene match: 3. The CDR3 totals 14 residues. Germline CDR1 and CDR2: SGHTA and FQGNSA. The CDR3 coding sequence is TGTGCCAGCAGCCGGGGACTAGCGGGCGAGACCCAGTACTTC. It is translated as CASSRGLAGETQYF.

The gene calls are TRBV20-1 and TRBJ2-4; 7 bases match TRBD2. Unmatched junction bases numbered 6, after V lost 5 bases and J lost 5 bases. CDR1 and CDR2 from the germline V gene are DFQATT and SNEGSKA (reference sequence). The CDR3 totals 13 residues. Written as DNA, the CDR3 is TGCAGTGCTGAGGAGGGGAGGGAAAACATTCAGTACTTC. Protein sequence: CSAEEGRENIQYF.

This clonotype was observed a handful of times. V and J are TRBV7-9 and TRBJ1-1; a possible D gene is TRBD1 (5 bases). Germline V gene data show CDR1 as SEHNR and CDR2 as FQNEAQ (reference sequence). Trimming took 6 bases from V and 7 from J, leaving 15 bases between them. The CDR3 contains 13 residues. This chain's CDR3 is CASRPTGTYEAFF. The CDR3 coding sequence is TGTGCCAGCAGACCAACGGGGACCTATGAAGCTTTCTTT. The full variable domain, in which reference TRBV7-9 and TRBJ1-1 provide the parts outside the CDR3, is DTGVSQNPRHKITKRGQNVTFRCDPISEHNRLYWYRQTLGQGPEFLTYFQNEAQLEKSRLLSDRFSAERPKGSFSTLEIQRTEQGDSAMYLCASRPTGTYEAFFGQGTRLTVV.

This clonotype has a handful of counts. The chain carries TRBV2 and TRBJ2-1, with a possible D match to TRBD2 (6 bases). CDR1 is SNHLY, CDR2 FYNNEI, per germline. The length of the CDR3 is 10 residues. Trimming left V 9 bases short and J 8 bases short, with 8 bases between. CDR3 loop: CASGLYEQFF. Written as DNA, the CDR3 is TGTGCCAGTGGACTATATGAGCAGTTCTTC.

By share, this clonotype ranks as medium-sized. V and J are TRBV20-1 and TRBJ1-1; no definite D call. The germline V and J ends were trimmed by 3 bases and 7 bases, with 15 bases remaining between them. The CDR3 length is 13 residues. Germline CDR1 is DFQATT and CDR2 is SNEGSKA (reference sequence). DNA for the CDR3: TGCAGTGCTAGTGAAACGTCATTTAGTGAAGCTTTCTTT. Its translation is CSASETSFSEAFF.

The rearrangement joins TRBV7-9 to TRBJ1-1, with D uncertain. CDR3 length: 11 residues. Germline V gene lookup returns CDR1 SEHNR and CDR2 FQNEAQ (reference sequence). V lost 2 bases and J 8 bases, leaving 6 bases between the germline ends. The CDR3: CASSLLPEAFF. CDR3 nucleotides: TGTGCCAGCAGCTTATTGCCCGAAGCTTTCTTT. Filled out from reference TRBV7-9 and TRBJ1-1, the complete variable domain reads DTGVSQNPRHKITKRGQNVTFRCDPISEHNRLYWYRQTLGQGPEFLTYFQNEAQLEKSRLLSDRFSAERPKGSFSTLEIQRTEQGDSAMYLCASSLLPEAFFGQGTRLTVV.